Here is one TCR beta chain with its context. Its antigen is still unknown. This sample was included in a study of shared clonotypes between healthy human individuals. Deep-level running was used for the assay. The sorted-subset replicate PCRs were given roughly 200 ng DNA, which is around 29,000 T cell genomes. Clones were read by immunoSEQ multiplex PCR, and TCRdb kept only the in-frame ones, dropping some. Of millions of clones listed, roughly 94% are singletons. Study findings and constraints: The study found lower generation probabilities in non-shared clonotypes than in those shared by all four donors. Apart from blood, nothing was sampled; tissue repertoires likely differ.

This CDR3 contains 17 residues. Between the trimmed V and J ends, which lost 2 bases and 2 bases, there was a span of 19 bases. Germline CDR1 reads SGHRS; CDR2 reads YFSETQ. Sequencing input: naive CD4+ T cells sorted from blood. Sample subset: CD45RA+ positively selected. This TCR was sampled from a man aged 18 to 29 in good health. The chain uses TRBV5-1 and TRBJ2-5, with a possible D match to TRBD1 (6 bases). CDR3 bases: TGCGCCAGCAGCTTCCTTGGGACAACCCTCGGACAAGAGACCCAGTACTTC. Translation: CASSFLGTTLGQETQYF.